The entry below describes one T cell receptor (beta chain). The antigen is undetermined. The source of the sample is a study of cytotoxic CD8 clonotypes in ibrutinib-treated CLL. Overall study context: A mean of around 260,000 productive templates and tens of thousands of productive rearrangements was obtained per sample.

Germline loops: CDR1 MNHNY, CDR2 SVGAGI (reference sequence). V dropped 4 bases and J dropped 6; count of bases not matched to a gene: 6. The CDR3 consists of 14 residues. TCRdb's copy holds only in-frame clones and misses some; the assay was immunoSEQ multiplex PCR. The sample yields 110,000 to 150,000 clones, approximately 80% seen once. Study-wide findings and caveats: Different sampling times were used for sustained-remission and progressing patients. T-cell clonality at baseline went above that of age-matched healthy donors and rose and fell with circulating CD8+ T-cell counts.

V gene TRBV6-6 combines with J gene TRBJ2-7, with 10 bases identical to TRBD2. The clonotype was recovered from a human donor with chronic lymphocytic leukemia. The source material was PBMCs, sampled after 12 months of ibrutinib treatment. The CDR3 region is CASSSQREGREQYF. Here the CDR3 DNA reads TGTGCCAGCAGTTCTCAGCGGGAGGGCCGCGAGCAGTACTTC.